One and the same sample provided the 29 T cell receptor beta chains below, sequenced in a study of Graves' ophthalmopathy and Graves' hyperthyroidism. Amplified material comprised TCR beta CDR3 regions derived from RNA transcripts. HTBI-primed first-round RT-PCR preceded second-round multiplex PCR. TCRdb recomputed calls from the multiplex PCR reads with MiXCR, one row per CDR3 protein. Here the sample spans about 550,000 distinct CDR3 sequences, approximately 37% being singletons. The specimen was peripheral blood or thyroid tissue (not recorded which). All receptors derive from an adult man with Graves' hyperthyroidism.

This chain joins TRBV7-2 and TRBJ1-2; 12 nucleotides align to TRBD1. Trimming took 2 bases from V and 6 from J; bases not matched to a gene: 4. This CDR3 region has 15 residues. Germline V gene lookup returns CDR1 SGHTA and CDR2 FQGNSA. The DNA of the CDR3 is TGTGCCAGCAGCTTATGGGGACAGGGGGCTGATGGCTACACCTTC. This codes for CASSLWGQGADGYTF. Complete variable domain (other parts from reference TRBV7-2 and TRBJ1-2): GAGVSQSPSNKVTEKGKDVELRCDPISGHTALYWYRQSLGQGLEFLIYFQGNSAPDKSGLPSDRFSAERTGGSVSTLTIQRTQQEDSAVYLCASSLWGQGADGYTFGSGTRLTVV.

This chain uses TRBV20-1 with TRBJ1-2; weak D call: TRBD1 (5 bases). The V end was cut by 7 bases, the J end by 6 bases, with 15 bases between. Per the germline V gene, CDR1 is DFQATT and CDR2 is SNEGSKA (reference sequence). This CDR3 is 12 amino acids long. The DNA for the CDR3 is TGCAGTGTCCCGGCCGGGGGTGATGGCTACACCTTC. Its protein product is CSVPAGGDGYTF.

The CDR3 DNA reads TGTGCCATCAGTGACTTTGGACGCCCGGGAGGGGAGACCCAGTACTTC. Its protein is CAISDFGRPGGETQYF. V gene TRBV10-3 combines with J gene TRBJ2-5; 8 nucleotides match TRBD2. The V segment lost 3 bases and the J segment 5 bases; nucleotides outside the gene matches: 11. Germline lookup yields CDR1 ENHRY and CDR2 SYGVKD. The CDR3 consists of 16 residues.

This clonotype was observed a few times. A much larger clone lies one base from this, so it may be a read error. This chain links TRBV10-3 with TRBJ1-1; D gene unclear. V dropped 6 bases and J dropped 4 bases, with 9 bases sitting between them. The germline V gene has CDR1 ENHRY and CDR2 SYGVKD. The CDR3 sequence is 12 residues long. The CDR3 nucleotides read TGTGCCATCAGCCAGCAGAGCACTGAAGCTTTCTTT. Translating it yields CAISQQSTEAFF.

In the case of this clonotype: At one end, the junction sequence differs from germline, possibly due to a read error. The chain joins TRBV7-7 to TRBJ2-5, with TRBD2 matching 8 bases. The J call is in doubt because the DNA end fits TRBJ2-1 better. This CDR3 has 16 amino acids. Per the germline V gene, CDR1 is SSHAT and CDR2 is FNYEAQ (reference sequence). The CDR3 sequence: CASSPGTGGPTNEQFF. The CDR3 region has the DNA TGTGCTAGCAGCCCCGGCACGGGAGGGCCAACCAATGAGCAGTTCTTC.

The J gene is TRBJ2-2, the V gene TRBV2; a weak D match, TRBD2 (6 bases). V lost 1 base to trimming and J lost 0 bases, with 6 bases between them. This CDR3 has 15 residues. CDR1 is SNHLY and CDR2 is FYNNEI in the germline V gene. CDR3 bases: TGTGCCAGCAGTGAAGGGACTACGAACACCGGGGAGCTGTTTTTT. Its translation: CASSEGTTNTGELFF.

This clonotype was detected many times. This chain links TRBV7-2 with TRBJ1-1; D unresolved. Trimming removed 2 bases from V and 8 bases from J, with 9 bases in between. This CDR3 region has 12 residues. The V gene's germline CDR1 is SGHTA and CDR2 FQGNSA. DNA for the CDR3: TGTGCCAGCAGCTTACAGATTACAGAAGCTTTCTTT. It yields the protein CASSLQITEAFF.

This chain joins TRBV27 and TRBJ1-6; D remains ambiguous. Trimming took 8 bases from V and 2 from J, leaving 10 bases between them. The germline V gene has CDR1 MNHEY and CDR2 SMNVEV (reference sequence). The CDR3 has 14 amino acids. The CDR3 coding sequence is TGTGCCAGCCAAGGGAGGGCCTATAATTCACCCCTCCACTTT. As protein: CASQGRAYNSPLHF.

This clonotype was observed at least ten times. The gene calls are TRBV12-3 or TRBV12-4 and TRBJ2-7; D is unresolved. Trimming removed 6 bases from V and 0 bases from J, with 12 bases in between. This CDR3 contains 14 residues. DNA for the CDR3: TGTGCCAGCAGCCGTCGAGCCTACTCCTACGAGCAGTACTTC. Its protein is CASSRRAYSYEQYF.

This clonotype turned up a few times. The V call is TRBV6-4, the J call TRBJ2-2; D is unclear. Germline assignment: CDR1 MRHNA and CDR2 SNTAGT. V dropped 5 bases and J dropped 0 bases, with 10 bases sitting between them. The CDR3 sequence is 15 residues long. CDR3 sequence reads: CASSQSDTNTGELFF. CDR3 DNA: TGTGCCAGCAGTCAAAGCGATACGAACACCGGGGAGCTGTTTTTT.

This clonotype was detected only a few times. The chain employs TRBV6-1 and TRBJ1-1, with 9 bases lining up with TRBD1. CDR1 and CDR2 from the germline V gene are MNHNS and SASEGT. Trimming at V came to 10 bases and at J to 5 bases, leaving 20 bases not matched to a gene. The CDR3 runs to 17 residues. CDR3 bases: TGTGCCACGACGAGTCCCGGGACAGGGTGGAGGGGGACTGAAGCTTTCTTT. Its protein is CATTSPGTGWRGTEAFF.

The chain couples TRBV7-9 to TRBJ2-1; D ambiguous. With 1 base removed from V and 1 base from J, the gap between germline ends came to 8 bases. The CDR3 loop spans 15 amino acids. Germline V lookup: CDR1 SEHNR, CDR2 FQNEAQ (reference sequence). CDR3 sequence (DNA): TGTGCCAGCAGCTTAGTGACTGATTCCTACAATGAGCAGTTCTTC. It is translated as CASSLVTDSYNEQFF. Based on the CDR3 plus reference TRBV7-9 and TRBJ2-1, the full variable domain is DTGVSQNPRHKITKRGQNVTFRCDPISEHNRLYWYRQTLGQGPEFLTYFQNEAQLEKSRLLSDRFSAERPKGSFSTLEIQRTEQGDSAMYLCASSLVTDSYNEQFFGPGTRLTVL.

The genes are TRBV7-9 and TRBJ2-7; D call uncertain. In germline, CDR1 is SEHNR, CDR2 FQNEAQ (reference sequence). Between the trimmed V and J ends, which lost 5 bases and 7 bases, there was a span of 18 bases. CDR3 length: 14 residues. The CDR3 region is CASSPLLSYNEQYF. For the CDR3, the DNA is TGTGCCAGCAGCCCGTTACTTTCTTACAATGAGCAGTACTTC. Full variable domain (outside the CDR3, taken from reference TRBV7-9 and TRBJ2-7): DTGVSQNPRHKITKRGQNVTFRCDPISEHNRLYWYRQTLGQGPEFLTYFQNEAQLEKSRLLSDRFSAERPKGSFSTLEIQRTEQGDSAMYLCASSPLLSYNEQYFGPGTRLTVT.

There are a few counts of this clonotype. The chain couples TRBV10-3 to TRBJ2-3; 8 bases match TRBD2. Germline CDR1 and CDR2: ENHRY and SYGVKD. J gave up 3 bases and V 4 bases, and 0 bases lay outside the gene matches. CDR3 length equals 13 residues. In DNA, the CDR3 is TGTGCCATCAGTGTAGCGGGGACAGATACGCAGTATTTT. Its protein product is CAISVAGTDTQYF.

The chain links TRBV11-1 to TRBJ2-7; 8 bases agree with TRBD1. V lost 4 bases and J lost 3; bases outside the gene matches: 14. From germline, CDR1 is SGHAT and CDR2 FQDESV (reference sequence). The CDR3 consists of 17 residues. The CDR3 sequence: CASSSPRTGRSVYEQYF. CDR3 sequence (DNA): TGTGCCAGCAGCTCCCCCCGGACAGGGAGGTCTGTCTACGAGCAGTACTTC. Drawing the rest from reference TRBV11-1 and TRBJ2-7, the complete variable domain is EAEVAQSPRYKITEKSQAVAFWCDPISGHATLYWYRQILGQGPELLVQFQDESVVDDSQLPKDRFSAERLKGVDSTLKIQPAELGDSAMYLCASSSPRTGRSVYEQYFGPGTRLTVT.

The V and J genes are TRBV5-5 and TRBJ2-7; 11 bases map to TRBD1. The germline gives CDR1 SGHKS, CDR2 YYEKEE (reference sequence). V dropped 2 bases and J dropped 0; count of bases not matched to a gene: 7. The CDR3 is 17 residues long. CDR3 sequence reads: CASSFRDRGLHSYEQYF. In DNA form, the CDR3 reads TGTGCCAGCAGCTTCCGGGACAGGGGGTTACACTCCTACGAGCAGTACTTC.

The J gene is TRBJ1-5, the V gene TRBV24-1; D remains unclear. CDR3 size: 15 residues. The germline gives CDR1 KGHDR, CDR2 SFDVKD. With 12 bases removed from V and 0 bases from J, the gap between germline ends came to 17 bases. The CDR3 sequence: CAWTEGAYSNQPQHF. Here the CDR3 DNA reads TGTGCCTGGACTGAGGGCGCATATAGCAATCAGCCCCAGCATTTT.

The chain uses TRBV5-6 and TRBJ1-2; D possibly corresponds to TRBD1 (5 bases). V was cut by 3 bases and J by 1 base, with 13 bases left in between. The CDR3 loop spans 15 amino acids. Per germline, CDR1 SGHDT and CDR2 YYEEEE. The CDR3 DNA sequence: TGTGCCAGCAGCTCGTGGGACCTCCTTAACTATGGCTACACCTTC. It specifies CASSSWDLLNYGYTF.

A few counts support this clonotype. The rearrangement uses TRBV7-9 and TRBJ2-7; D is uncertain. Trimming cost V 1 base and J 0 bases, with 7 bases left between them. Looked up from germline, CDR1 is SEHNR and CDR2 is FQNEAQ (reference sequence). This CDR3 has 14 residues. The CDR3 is CASSLGKSSYEQYF. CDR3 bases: TGTGCCAGCAGCTTAGGGAAGAGCTCCTACGAGCAGTACTTC.

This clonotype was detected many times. The CDR3 sequence is CASRGEGYEQYF. The CDR3 coding sequence is TGTGCCAGTAGAGGCGAAGGGTACGAGCAGTACTTC. The V and J genes are TRBV19 and TRBJ2-7, with D hard to call. The CDR3 contains 12 residues. CDR1 is LNHDA and CDR2 is SQIVND in the germline V gene (reference sequence). V was pared by 6 bases and J by 4 bases, with 10 bases between. The full variable domain, rest sourced from reference TRBV19 and TRBJ2-7, is DGGITQSPKYLFRKEGQNVTLSCEQNLNHDAMYWYRQDPGQGLRLIYYSQIVNDFQKGDIAEGYSVSREKKESFPLTVTSAQKNPTAFYLCASRGEGYEQYFGPGTRLTVT.

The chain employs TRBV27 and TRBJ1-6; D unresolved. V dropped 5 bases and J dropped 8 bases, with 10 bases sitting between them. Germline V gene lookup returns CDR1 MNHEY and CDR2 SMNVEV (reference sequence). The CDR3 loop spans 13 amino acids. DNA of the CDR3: TGTGCCAGCAGTATCCGGCCCCATTCACCCCTCCACTTT. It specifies CASSIRPHSPLHF.

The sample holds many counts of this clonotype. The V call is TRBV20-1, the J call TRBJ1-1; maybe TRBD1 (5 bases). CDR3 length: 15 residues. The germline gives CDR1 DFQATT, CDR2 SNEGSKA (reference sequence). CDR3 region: CSVPDPGRTNTEAFF. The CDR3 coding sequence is TGCAGCGTACCGGACCCGGGACGGACGAACACTGAAGCTTTCTTT.

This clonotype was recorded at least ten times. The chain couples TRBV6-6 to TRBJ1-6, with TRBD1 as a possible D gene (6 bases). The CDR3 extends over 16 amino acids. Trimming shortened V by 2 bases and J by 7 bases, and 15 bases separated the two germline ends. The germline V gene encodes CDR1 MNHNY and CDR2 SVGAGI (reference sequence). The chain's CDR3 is CASSYPRGQPNSPLHF. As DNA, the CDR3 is TGTGCCAGCAGTTACCCACGCGGACAGCCCAATTCACCCCTCCACTTT.

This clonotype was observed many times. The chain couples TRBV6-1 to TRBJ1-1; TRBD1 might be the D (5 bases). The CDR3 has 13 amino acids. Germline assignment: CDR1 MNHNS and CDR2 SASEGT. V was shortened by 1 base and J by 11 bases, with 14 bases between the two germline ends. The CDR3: CASSEEGLLYAFF. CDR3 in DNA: TGTGCCAGCAGTGAAGAGGGACTTCTCTACGCTTTCTTT.

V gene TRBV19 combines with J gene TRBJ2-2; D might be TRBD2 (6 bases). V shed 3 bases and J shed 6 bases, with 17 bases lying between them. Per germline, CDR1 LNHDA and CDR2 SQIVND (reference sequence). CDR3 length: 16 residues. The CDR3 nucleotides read TGTGCCAGTAGTATGGAAGGGACTCGGGTGTCCGGGGAGCTGTTTTTT. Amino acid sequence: CASSMEGTRVSGELFF.

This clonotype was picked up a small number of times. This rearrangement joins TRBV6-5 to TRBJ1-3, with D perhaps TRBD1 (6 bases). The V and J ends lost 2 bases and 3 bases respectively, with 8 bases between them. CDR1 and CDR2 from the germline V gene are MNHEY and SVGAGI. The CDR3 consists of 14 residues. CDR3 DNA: TGTGCCAGCAGTTACGGGGGGCTTGGAAACACCATATATTTT. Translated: CASSYGGLGNTIYF.

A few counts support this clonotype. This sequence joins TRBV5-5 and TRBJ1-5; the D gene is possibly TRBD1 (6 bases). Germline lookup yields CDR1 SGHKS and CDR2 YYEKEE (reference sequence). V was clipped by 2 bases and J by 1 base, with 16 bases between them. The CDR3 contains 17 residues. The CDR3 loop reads CASSFVLRGDSNQPQHF. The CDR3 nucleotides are TGTGCCAGCAGCTTTGTTTTGAGGGGGGACAGCAATCAGCCCCAGCATTTT.

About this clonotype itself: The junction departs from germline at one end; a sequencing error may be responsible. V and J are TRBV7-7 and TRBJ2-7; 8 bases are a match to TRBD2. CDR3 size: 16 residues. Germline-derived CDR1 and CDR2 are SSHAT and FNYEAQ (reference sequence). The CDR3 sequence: CASSLHLGLAGREQYF. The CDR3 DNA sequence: TGTGCTAGCAGCTTACATCTAGGGCTAGCGGGCCGCGAGCAGTACTTC.

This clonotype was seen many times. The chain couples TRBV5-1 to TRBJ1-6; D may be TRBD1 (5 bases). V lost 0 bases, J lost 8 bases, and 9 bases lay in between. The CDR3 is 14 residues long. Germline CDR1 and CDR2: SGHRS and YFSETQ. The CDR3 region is CASSLAGMDSPLHF. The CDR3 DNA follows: TGCGCCAGCAGCTTGGCAGGGATGGATTCACCCCTCCACTTT.